This is a list of T cell receptor beta chains from one sample in a study of CD8 T cells in Susac syndrome. TCRdb itself ran the immunoSEQ multiplex PCR reads through MiXCR, one entry per CDR3 protein. The data contain tens of thousands of distinct CDR3 sequences, just over 90% of them singletons. The sequencing sample was made of CD8+ T cells from PBMCs. The receptor set was obtained from a human donor with Susac syndrome. CDR3s include the opening cysteine and the closing phenylalanine or tryptophan. D genes are given only for firm matches. A row's size may be missing; if present it is once, few, many or a size class.

j_call | clone_size | d_call | v_call | cdr3_nt | cdr3_aa
TRBJ1-5 | . | TRBD1 | TRBV7-9 | TGTGCCAGCAGCTTAGGGGGCAGGGGGAATCAGCCCCAGCATTTT | CASSLGGRGNQPQHF
TRBJ2-3 | . | . | TRBV7-6 | TGTGCCAGCAGCTCCGGACTCTGGCCGCAGACAGATACGCAGTATTTT | CASSSGLWPQTDTQYF
TRBJ2-7 | . | . | TRBV5-1 | TGCGCCAGCAGCTGGGGGGACGAGCAGTACTTC | CASSWGDEQYF
TRBJ1-6 | . | . | TRBV7-8 | TGTGCCAGCAGCGCGGACCGACCAAGGGGGTCACCCCTCCACTTT | CASSADRPRGSPLHF
TRBJ1-5 | . | . | TRBV25-1 | TGTGCCAGCAGTGCAGGAGGGGATCAGCAGCCCCAGCATTTT | CASSAGGDQQPQHF
TRBJ1-1 | . | . | TRBV6-2/TRBV6-3 | TGTGCCAGCACCTTCGGGACGTGGGCTTTCTTT | CASTFGTWAFF
TRBJ2-5 | . | TRBD1 | TRBV11-2 | TGTGCCAGCAGCACACGGACAGGGGACGATGAGACCCAGTACTTC | CASSTRTGDDETQYF
TRBJ1-1 | . | . | TRBV3-1 | TGTGCCAGCAGCCAAGAGGTGACGACTGAAGCTTTCTTT | CASSQEVTTEAFF
TRBJ1-5 | few | . | TRBV7-8 | TGTGCCAGCAGCTTAGGGCGCAATCAGCCCCAGCATTTT | CASSLGRNQPQHF
TRBJ2-7 | . | . | TRBV7-6 | TGTGCCAGCAGCTTACGGACTACCTACGAGCAGTACTTC | CASSLRTTYEQYF
TRBJ1-3 | once | . | TRBV6-5 | TGTGCCAGCAGCTGGACGGGGAGCTCTGGAAACACCATATATTTT | CASSWTGSSGNTIYF
TRBJ1-4 | . | . | TRBV4-1 | TGCGCCAGCAGCCAAGACAGTACTAATGAAAAACTGTTTTTT | CASSQDSTNEKLFF
TRBJ2-5 | . | TRBD1 | TRBV3-1 | TGTGCCAGCAGAATAACCGGGACAGAAGAGACCCAGTACTTC | CASRITGTEETQYF
TRBJ2-7 | . | . | TRBV27 | TGTGCCAGCAGCTTAAACAGCTACGAGCAGTACTTC | CASSLNSYEQYF
TRBJ1-1 | . | TRBD1 | TRBV28 | TGTGCCAGCAGTCGGGCAGGGACAGCTCAGAACACTGAAGCTTTCTTT | CASSRAGTAQNTEAFF
TRBJ2-1 | . | . | TRBV19 | TGTGCCAGTAGTATAGTAGGACTAAACGAGCAGTTCTTC | CASSIVGLNEQFF
TRBJ2-1 | . | . | TRBV24-1 | TGTGCCACCAGTGATCCTGGATGGAGTCCGTACAATGAGCAGTTCTTC | CATSDPGWSPYNEQFF
TRBJ1-1 | . | . | TRBV6-5 | TGTGCCAGCAGTTACCTTAAGGACGGGAACACTGAAGCTTTCTTT | CASSYLKDGNTEAFF